This is a list of T cell receptor beta chains from one sample in a study of metastatic and nonmetastatic thyroid tumors. TCRdb re-clonotyped the PCR reads via MiXCR. The data show 9,500 to 11,000 clones, 25% to 40% seen once. What was sequenced was tumor tissue. The source is a female donor with papillary thyroid cancer or a benign thyroid nodule (not recorded which). Some clones in this sample may be carry-over from other donors' samples. Each CDR3 is given with its conserved first and last residue. A D gene is named only where the DNA matches it firmly. The size field is filled for only some rows; it gives once, few, many or a size class.

13 TRBJ1-5 once TRBD1 TRBV20-1 CSSSGTGNQPQHF TGCAGTTCTAGCGGGACAGGCAATCAGCCCCAGCATTTT
15 TRBJ1-2 . . TRBV12-3/TRBV12-4 CASSSNPGNNYGYTF TGTGCCAGCAGTTCGAATCCGGGAAATAACTATGGCTACACCTTC
15 TRBJ2-1 few TRBD2 TRBV24-1 CATSDRREGRNEQFF TGTGCCACCAGTGATCGGCGGGAGGGCCGAAATGAGCAGTTCTTC
16 TRBJ2-3 . TRBD2 TRBV28 CASKLTSGRAVDTQYF TGTGCCAGCAAATTGACTAGCGGGAGGGCGGTAGATACGCAGTATTTT
18 TRBJ2-7 . TRBD2 TRBV3-1 CASSLLGLAGTRSYEQYF TGTGCCAGCAGCCTACTGGGACTAGCGGGAACTAGGTCCTACGAGCAGTACTTC
14 TRBJ1-1 . . TRBV6-1 CATLDGSRNTEAFF TGTGCCACCCTTGACGGCTCGAGGAACACTGAAGCTTTCTTT
16 TRBJ2-7 few TRBD1 TRBV24-1 CATSPSRTQGAHEQYF TGTGCCACCAGCCCGAGTCGGACGCAGGGGGCCCACGAGCAGTACTTC
16 TRBJ2-7 large . TRBV6-1 CASSLGQSLSGYEQYF TGTGCCAGCAGTCTCGGACAGTCCCTCAGCGGTTACGAGCAGTACTTC
15 TRBJ2-7 . TRBD1 TRBV7-6 CASSPEATGNYEQYF TGTGCCAGCAGCCCAGAGGCGACAGGGAACTACGAGCAGTACTTC
15 TRBJ2-7 . TRBD1 TRBV11-3 CASSQTGRDREKQYF TGTGCCAGCAGCCAGACAGGTCGGGACAGGGAAAAGCAGTACTTC
14 TRBJ1-2 . TRBD1 TRBV19 CASGKQGANYGYTF TGTGCCAGTGGTAAACAGGGGGCAAATTATGGCTACACCTTC
14 TRBJ2-3 . TRBD2 TRBV4-2 CASSRTSGTDTQYF TGTGCCAGCAGCCGGACTAGCGGGACAGATACGCAGTATTTT
16 TRBJ2-7 few . TRBV6-1 CASSFNRVLTGYEQYF TGTGCCAGCAGCTTTAACAGGGTGTTGACGGGCTACGAGCAGTACTTC
12 TRBJ2-3 medium-sized . TRBV6-1 CASIIGQTRQYF TGTGCCAGCATCATCGGACAGACGAGGCAGTATTTT
14 TRBJ2-1 many . TRBV6-1 CASSDRAEPNEQFF TGTGCCAGCAGTGATAGGGCAGAGCCCAATGAGCAGTTCTTC
14 TRBJ1-1 few TRBD1 TRBV28 CASSDRTGLGKAFF TGTGCCAGCAGTGACCGGACAGGGTTGGGGAAGGCTTTCTTT
16 TRBJ2-1 medium-sized . TRBV6-2/TRBV6-3 CASSSKRANSYNEQFF TGTGCCAGCAGTTCAAAGCGGGCAAACTCCTACAATGAGCAGTTCTTC
15 TRBJ1-2 . TRBD1 TRBV18 CASSLPDRGNYGYTF TGTGCCAGCTCACTCCCAGACAGGGGAAACTATGGCTACACCTTC
15 TRBJ2-1 medium-sized TRBD2 TRBV11-2 CASSPAGRTYNEQFF TGTGCCAGCAGCCCAGCGGGAAGGACCTACAATGAGCAGTTCTTC
14 TRBJ2-1 . TRBD2 TRBV20-1 CSARVSGSSREQFF TGCAGTGCTAGAGTCAGCGGGAGTAGTCGTGAGCAGTTCTTC
13 TRBJ2-7 medium-sized . TRBV19 CASSMGRGNEQYF TGTGCCAGTAGTATGGGCCGTGGTAACGAGCAGTACTTC
13 TRBJ1-5 few TRBD1 TRBV6-1 CASRDSRYQPQHF TGTGCCAGCCGGGACAGCCGGTATCAGCCCCAGCATTTT
15 TRBJ1-3 . . TRBV19 CASSAGTTLGNTIYF TGTGCCAGTAGTGCGGGGACAACTCTTGGAAACACCATATATTTT
15 TRBJ2-7 medium-sized TRBD1 TRBV5-1 CASSFGRTGLDEQYF TGCGCCAGCAGCTTCGGCAGGACAGGGCTCGACGAGCAGTACTTC
14 TRBJ1-4 few . TRBV15 CATSALGTNEKLFF TGTGCCACCAGCGCCCTCGGAACTAATGAAAAACTGTTTTTT
14 TRBJ1-4 few . TRBV6-1 CASRRTGSNEKLFF TGTGCCAGCAGGAGAACAGGGAGTAACGAAAAACTGTTTTTT
17 TRBJ1-2 . TRBD1 TRBV27 CASSLIGAGGNNYGYTF TGTGCCAGCAGTTTAATAGGGGCAGGGGGCAATAACTATGGCTACACCTTC
15 TRBJ1-1 . . TRBV6-1 CASSPTWGGRTEAFF TGTGCCAGCAGTCCTACCTGGGGGGGGAGGACTGAAGCTTTCTTT
14 TRBJ1-2 few . TRBV12-3/TRBV12-4 CASSLAGKILGYTF TGTGCCAGCAGTTTAGCAGGGAAGATTCTCGGCTACACCTTC
14 TRBJ2-5 . TRBD1 TRBV20-1 CSGEGDRVLETQYF TGCAGTGGGGAAGGGGACAGGGTGTTGGAGACCCAGTACTTC
18 TRBJ1-3 . TRBD1 TRBV10-3 CHQGFPGQGSKTGNTIYF TGCCATCAAGGATTCCCCGGACAGGGAAGCAAGACTGGAAACACCATATATTTT
14 TRBJ2-3 many . TRBV19 CASSWEWSTGTQYF TGTGCCAGTAGTTGGGAGTGGAGCACAGGTACGCAGTATTTT
15 TRBJ2-7 . TRBD1 TRBV20-1 CSARDPDRGLFEQYF TGCAGTGCTAGAGATCCGGACAGGGGGCTGTTCGAGCAGTACTTC
15 TRBJ2-5 many . TRBV4-1 CASSHPGGESETQYF TGCGCCAGCAGCCACCCCGGGGGAGAGTCGGAGACCCAGTACTTC
12 TRBJ2-1 few . TRBV12-3/TRBV12-4 CASRDLLVEQFF TGTGCCAGCAGGGATCTACTAGTTGAGCAGTTCTTC
14 TRBJ1-1 medium-sized TRBD1 TRBV5-1 CASSKQGADTEAFF TGCGCCAGCAGCAAACAGGGGGCTGACACTGAAGCTTTCTTT
15 TRBJ2-6 medium-sized . TRBV20-1 CSARQGIVDGNVLTF TGCAGTGCTAGACAGGGTATAGTAGATGGCAACGTCCTGACTTTC
15 TRBJ2-3 many . TRBV15 CATSREWGGTDTQYF TGTGCCACCAGCAGAGAGTGGGGGGGCACAGATACGCAGTATTTT
14 TRBJ2-7 few . TRBV27 CASSSSTVAYEQYF TGTGCCAGCAGTTCAAGTACAGTAGCCTACGAGCAGTACTTC
11 TRBJ2-7 few . TRBV28 CASSSGWEQYF TGTGCCAGCAGTTCCGGGTGGGAGCAGTACTTC
14 TRBJ2-7 few . TRBV28 CASSSPWGYYEQYF TGTGCCAGCAGTTCACCTTGGGGGTACTACGAGCAGTACTTC
14 TRBJ2-7 . . TRBV20-1 CSAKRGSTLEKQYF TGCAGTGCCAAAAGGGGTAGCACCCTGGAAAAGCAGTACTTC
10 TRBJ2-5 . . TRBV6-1 CASGTETQYF TGTGCCAGCGGGACTGAGACCCAGTACTTC
14 TRBJ2-5 medium-sized TRBD1 TRBV5-1 CASSLYRGKETQYF TGCGCCAGCAGCTTGTACAGGGGAAAAGAGACCCAGTACTTC
13 TRBJ2-1 . . TRBV12-3/TRBV12-4 CASRTGLYNEQFF TGTGCCAGCAGAACGGGTCTCTACAATGAGCAGTTCTTC